This T cell receptor beta chain was found in a study of CD8 T cells in ankylosing spondylitis. General observations from the study: Reportedly, disease-linked clones are significantly enriched in ankylosing spondylitis patients' matched synovial fluid.

V lost 3 bases to trimming and J lost 3 bases, with 15 bases between them. The CDR3 contains 15 residues. Germline values: CDR1 MNHEY, CDR2 SMNVEV (reference sequence). MiXCR, applied by TCRdb to the 5' RACE reads, yields one record per CDR3 protein. The profile shows 150,000 to 200,000 distinct CDR3 sequences, 15% to 20% of them singletons. In regard to this clonotype: Its antigen is currently unknown.

The source of this sequence is a male donor between 5 and 35 years old with ankylosing spondylitis or in good health (not recorded which). Sequences were obtained from blood, either unsorted or a sorted T cell fraction (not recorded which). V gene TRBV27 combines with J gene TRBJ2-7; the D gene is possibly TRBD2 (5 bases). The CDR3 reads CASSFGGSKFYEQYF. The CDR3 coding sequence is TGTGCCAGCAGTTTCGGAGGTTCTAAGTTCTACGAGCAGTACTTC.